The 9 T cell receptor beta chains given below trace back to one sample, sequenced in a study of response to subunit inactivated influenza vaccine. Via MiXCR, TCRdb re-called the RT-PCR reads, giving one row per CDR3 protein. The table has around 190,000 distinct CDR3 sequences, approximately 8.7% seen once; the top ten hold about a tenth. The starting material was non-naive T cells sorted from PBMCs, obtained on the day of vaccination. Receptors originate from a man over 45 who received an inactivated influenza vaccine.

This clonotype appeared a few times. The CDR3 here is CSGSSGAAAFF. In DNA form, the CDR3 reads TGCAGCGGCTCGTCGGGGGCTGCGGCTTTCTTT. The V call is TRBV29-1, the J call TRBJ1-1, with a tentative D call TRBD1 (6 bases). CDR1 and CDR2 (germline): SQVTM, ANQGSEA. CDR3 size: 11 residues. Trimming took 7 bases from V and 11 from J, leaving 17 bases between them.

There are many counts of this clonotype. The chain has TRBV18 and TRBJ1-3; D gene uncertain. The CDR3 consists of 14 residues. V lost 2 bases to trimming and J lost 0 bases, with 5 bases between them. The germline CDR1 and CDR2 sequences are KGHSH and LQKENI. CDR3 sequence (DNA): TGTGCCAGCTCACCAAGTGGCTCTGGAAACACCATATATTTT. Residues: CASSPSGSGNTIYF.

The table lists this clonotype with a few counts. The chain employs TRBV20-1 and TRBJ2-5, with 12 bases that match TRBD2. The CDR3 sequence is 15 residues long. Germline loops: CDR1 DFQATT, CDR2 SNEGSKA (reference sequence). The ends lost 5 bases at V and 4 bases at J; junction bases unmatched: 8. The CDR3 nucleotides are TGCAGTGCTTCACGGACTAGCGGGACCGGAGAGACCCAGTACTTC. Translating gives CSASRTSGTGETQYF.

V usage is TRBV5-1 and J usage is TRBJ1-2; 8 positions match TRBD1. J lost 4 bases, V lost 4 bases, and 9 bases had no gene match. Germline values: CDR1 SGHRS, CDR2 YFSETQ. CDR3 length equals 15 residues. The CDR3 region has the DNA TGCGCCAGCAGCGGAGATGGACAGGGCGGCTATGGCTACACCTTC. Amino acid sequence: CASSGDGQGGYGYTF.

This clonotype showed up just a few times. V usage is TRBV4-2 and J usage is TRBJ2-2, with D possibly TRBD2 on 5 matching bases. CDR1 and CDR2 from the germline V gene are LGHNA and YNFKEQ. V lost 1 base and J 1 base, leaving 13 bases between the germline ends. This CDR3 has 17 residues. The CDR3 loop reads CASSQVGLAVNTGELFF. CDR3 sequence (DNA): TGTGCCAGCAGCCAAGTAGGTCTAGCCGTGAACACCGGGGAGCTGTTTTTT.

Ten or more counts support this clonotype. The chain employs TRBV7-2 and TRBJ2-5; D remains unclear. V was trimmed by 0 bases and J by 7 bases, leaving 3 bases between them. Germline V gives CDR1 SGHTA, CDR2 FQGNSA. The CDR3 sequence is 11 residues long. CDR3 DNA: TGTGCCAGCAGCTTAGCGGTGACCCAGTACTTC. Translating it yields CASSLAVTQYF.

This clonotype was counted many times. The gene calls are TRBV20-1 and TRBJ2-3, with unresolved D. This CDR3 contains 16 residues. Germline CDR1 and CDR2: DFQATT and SNEGSKA (reference sequence). Trimming left V 3 bases short and J 0 bases short, with 16 bases between. The CDR3, as DNA: TGCAGTGCTAGCTCTCTGCCAGGCACTAGCACAGATACGCAGTATTTT. The encoded protein is CSASSLPGTSTDTQYF.

This clonotype was observed at least ten times. V gene TRBV11-2 combines with J gene TRBJ2-3; D remains ambiguous. Germline V gene sequence: CDR1 SGHAT, CDR2 FQNNGV. The CDR3 runs 14 residues. Trimming took 0 bases from V and 0 from J, leaving 4 bases between them. The CDR3 region has the DNA TGTGCCAGCAGCTTAGATCCTAGCACAGATACGCAGTATTTT. This sequence encodes CASSLDPSTDTQYF.

This clonotype was seen at least ten times. The chain links TRBV18 to TRBJ2-3; 10 bases line up with TRBD2. The CDR3 consists of 14 residues. Germline V lookup: CDR1 KGHSH, CDR2 LQKENI. V lost 6 bases to trimming and J lost 3 bases; unmatched junction nucleotides: 3. CDR3 region: CASSGTSATDTQYF. Written as DNA, the CDR3 is TGTGCCAGCTCCGGGACTAGCGCGACAGATACGCAGTATTTT.